This TCR beta chain appears in the sequencing data of a study of OX40 agonist ivuxolimab in advanced cancers. Using immunoSEQ multiplex PCR, the repertoire was profiled, and TCRdb retains in-frame clones only, with some absent. The sample has more than 45,000 clones, around nine tenths seen once; the top ten hold around 48%. Study outcomes and limitations: Clonal expansion by week 6 occurred in CD4+ and CD8+ blood T cells (at 0.1 to 3.0 mg/kg).

This CDR3 is built from 15 residues. Germline lookup yields CDR1 LGHNA and CDR2 YSLEER. Trimming took 0 bases from V and 4 from J, leaving 13 bases between them. This clone was counted a single time. Antigen: not known. Here the sequenced sample was CD4+ or CD8+ T cells sorted from blood, taken in a trial of the OX40 agonist ivuxolimab. The clonotype comes from an adult with an advanced solid tumor such as melanoma, head and neck, liver or kidney cancer. The chain combines TRBV4-3 with TRBJ2-7; possibly TRBD1 for D (7 bases). DNA of the CDR3: TGCGCCAGCAGCCAAGATTCAGGGGGGTGGTACGAGCAGTACTTC. Translating it yields CASSQDSGGWYEQYF.